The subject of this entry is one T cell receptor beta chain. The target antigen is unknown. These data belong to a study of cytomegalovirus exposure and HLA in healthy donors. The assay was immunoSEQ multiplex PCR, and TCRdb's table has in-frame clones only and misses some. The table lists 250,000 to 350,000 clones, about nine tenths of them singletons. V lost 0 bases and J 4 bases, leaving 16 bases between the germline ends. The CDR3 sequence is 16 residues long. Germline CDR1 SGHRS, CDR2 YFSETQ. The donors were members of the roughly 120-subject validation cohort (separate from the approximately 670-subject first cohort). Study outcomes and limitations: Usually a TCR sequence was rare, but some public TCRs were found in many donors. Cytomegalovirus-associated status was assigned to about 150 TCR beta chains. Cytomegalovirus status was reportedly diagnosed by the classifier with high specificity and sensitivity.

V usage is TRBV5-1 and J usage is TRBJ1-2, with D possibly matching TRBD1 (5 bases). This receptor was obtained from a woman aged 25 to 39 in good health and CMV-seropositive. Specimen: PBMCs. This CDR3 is CASSLDDKGRRYGYTF. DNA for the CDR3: TGCGCCAGCAGCTTGGACGACAAGGGACGTCGCTATGGCTACACCTTC.